The rows below give T cell receptor beta chains drawn from one sample of a study of T cell responses to AZD1222 COVID-19 vaccine. Sequenced by immunoSEQ multiplex PCR; TCRdb stores in-frame clones only, minus some. The sample records about 170,000 clones, about nine tenths being singletons. The sequencing here drew on peripheral blood, taken on day 0 of AZD1222 vaccination. Every receptor here comes from an adult in good health. CDR3s include the opening cysteine and the closing phenylalanine or tryptophan. A D gene is named only where the DNA matches it firmly. Size is stated for part of the rows, as once, few or many counts, or as a class when the clone is expanded.

abundance	v_gene	d_gene	j_gene	CDR3nt	CDR3aa
-	TRBV29-1	TRBD1	TRBJ1-1	TGCAGCGTTGTTCAGGGGGTCACTGAAGCTTTCTTT	CSVVQGVTEAFF
-	TRBV7-9	-	TRBJ2-3	TGTGCCAGCAGCTCCAAGCTCTTCCCAGATACGCAGTATTTT	CASSSKLFPDTQYF
-	TRBV2	-	TRBJ1-6	TGTGCCAGCATAATTGAGCTAATGGGTAATTCACCCCTCCACTTT	CASIIELMGNSPLHF
-	TRBV2	TRBD1	TRBJ2-1	TGTGCCAGCGACAGGGGCCGATACAATGAGCAGTTCTTC	CASDRGRYNEQFF
-	TRBV7-6	TRBD1	TRBJ1-6	TGTGCCAGCAGCCTAGGGACAGTCGGAAATTCACCCCTCCACTTT	CASSLGTVGNSPLHF
once	TRBV28	-	TRBJ1-6	TGTGCCAGCAGACGGGACTACTCCTATAATTCACCCCTCCACTTT	CASRRDYSYNSPLHF
once	TRBV9	TRBD1	TRBJ1-1	TGTGCCAGCAGCGTACTAAAACGGACAGGGGAGGGTGAAGCTTTCTTT	CASSVLKRTGEGEAFF
-	TRBV5-5	-	TRBJ1-1	TGTGCCAGCAGCTTGCCCGGAACGACAGAAGACACTGAAGCTTTCTTT	CASSLPGTTEDTEAFF
-	TRBV11-2	-	TRBJ2-7	TGTGCCAGCAGCCCTAGAAATGCCGGGACGGCCTACGAGCAGTACTTC	CASSPRNAGTAYEQYF
-	TRBV3-1/TRBV3-2	TRBD1	TRBJ2-6	TGTGCCAGCAGCCAAGTGGGACAGTCTTTCTCTGGGGCCAACGTCCTGACTTTC	CASSQVGQSFSGANVLTF
-	TRBV5-4	-	TRBJ1-2	TGTGCCAGCAGCTTACAGGGAGGGGCATATGGCTACACCTTC	CASSLQGGAYGYTF
-	TRBV5-1	-	TRBJ2-7	TGCGCCAGCAGCTTCGGGAACAGGGGGGGCTACGAGCAGTACTTC	CASSFGNRGGYEQYF
-	TRBV20-1	-	TRBJ1-4	TGCAGTGCTAGAGAGTATGAAAAACTGTTTTTT	CSAREYEKLFF
-	TRBV19	-	TRBJ1-1	TGTGCCAGTAGTATAAGTTGGGGGGGCGCTTCTGAAGCTTTCTTT	CASSISWGGASEAFF
-	TRBV6-1	-	TRBJ2-3	TGTGCCAGCAGTGAAATAAAGACTAGCACAGATACGCAGTATTTT	CASSEIKTSTDTQYF
once	TRBV6-5	-	TRBJ1-2	TGTGCCAGCAGTTTCATATGGGGCTACACCTTC	CASSFIWGYTF
-	TRBV7-8	-	TRBJ2-3	TGTGCCAGCAGCTTAAGGAGGGGGCGAACAGATACGCAGTATTTT	CASSLRRGRTDTQYF
once	TRBV4-1	-	TRBJ2-3	TGCGCCAGCAGCCAAGAGACACCCTGGGATACGCAGTATTTT	CASSQETPWDTQYF
-	TRBV2	-	TRBJ2-7	TGTGCCAGCAGGCAGAGCTACGAGCAGTACTTC	CASRQSYEQYF
-	TRBV15	TRBD1	TRBJ1-1	TGTGCCACCAGCCCCCGGACAGGCAAGAACACTGAAGCTTTCTTT	CATSPRTGKNTEAFF
-	TRBV7-3	-	TRBJ1-1	TGTGCCAGCAGCCTCTCCCCTCCTGGGATTGGGGACACTGAAGCTTTCTTT	CASSLSPPGIGDTEAFF
-	TRBV28	-	TRBJ1-3	TGTGCCAGCAGTTTAAATCCAGGTGGTGGAAACACCATATATTTT	CASSLNPGGGNTIYF
-	TRBV19	TRBD1	TRBJ1-6	TGTGCCAGTGGCCCGGGACAGTTTAATTCACCCCTCCACTTT	CASGPGQFNSPLHF
-	TRBV13	TRBD2	TRBJ2-2	TGTGCCAGCAGCCCAGGACTAGCGGGGCCCCCGAACACCGGGGAGCTGTTTTTT	CASSPGLAGPPNTGELFF
-	TRBV2	-	TRBJ1-4	TGTGCCAGCAGTGGTTCGCCGGGCACAAGTGAAAAACTGTTTTTT	CASSGSPGTSEKLFF
-	TRBV12-3/TRBV12-4	-	TRBJ1-2	TGTGCCAGCAGTGGGGATTATAACTATGGCTACACCTTC	CASSGDYNYGYTF
-	TRBV9	-	TRBJ1-5	TGTGCCAGCAGCGAGGGCGGTGGGAATCAGCCCCAGCATTTT	CASSEGGGNQPQHF
-	TRBV7-2	-	TRBJ1-2	TGTGCCAGCAGCTTAATGGGGACAACCAAATATGGCTACACCTTC	CASSLMGTTKYGYTF